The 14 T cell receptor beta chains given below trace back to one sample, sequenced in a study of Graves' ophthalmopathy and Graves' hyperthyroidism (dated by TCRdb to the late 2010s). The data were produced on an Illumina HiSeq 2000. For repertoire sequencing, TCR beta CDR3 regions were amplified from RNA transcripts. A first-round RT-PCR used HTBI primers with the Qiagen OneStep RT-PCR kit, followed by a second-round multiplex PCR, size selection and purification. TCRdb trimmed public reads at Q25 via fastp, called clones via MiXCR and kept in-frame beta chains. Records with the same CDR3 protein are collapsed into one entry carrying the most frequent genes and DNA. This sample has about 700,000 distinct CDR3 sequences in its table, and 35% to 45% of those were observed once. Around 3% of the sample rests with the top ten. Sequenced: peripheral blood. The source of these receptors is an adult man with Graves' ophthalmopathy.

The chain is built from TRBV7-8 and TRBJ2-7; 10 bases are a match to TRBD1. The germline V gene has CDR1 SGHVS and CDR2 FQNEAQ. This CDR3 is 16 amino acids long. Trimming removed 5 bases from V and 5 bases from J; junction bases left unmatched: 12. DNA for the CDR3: TGTGCCAGCAGCATCCGACCGGGACAGGGGAAGAACGAGCAGTACTTC. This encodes CASSIRPGQGKNEQYF.

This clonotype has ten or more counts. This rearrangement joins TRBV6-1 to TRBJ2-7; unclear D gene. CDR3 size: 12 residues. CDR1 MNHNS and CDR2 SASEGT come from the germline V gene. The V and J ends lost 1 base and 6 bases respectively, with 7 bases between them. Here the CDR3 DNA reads TGTGCCAGCAGTGAAGTTGGGCTCGAGCAGTACTTC. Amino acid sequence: CASSEVGLEQYF.

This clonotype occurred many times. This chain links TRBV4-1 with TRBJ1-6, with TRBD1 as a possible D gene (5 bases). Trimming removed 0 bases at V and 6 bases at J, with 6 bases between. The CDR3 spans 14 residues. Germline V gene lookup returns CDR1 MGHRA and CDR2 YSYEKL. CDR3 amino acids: CASSQEGRNSPLHF. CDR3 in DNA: TGCGCCAGCAGCCAAGAGGGACGTAATTCACCCCTCCACTTT.

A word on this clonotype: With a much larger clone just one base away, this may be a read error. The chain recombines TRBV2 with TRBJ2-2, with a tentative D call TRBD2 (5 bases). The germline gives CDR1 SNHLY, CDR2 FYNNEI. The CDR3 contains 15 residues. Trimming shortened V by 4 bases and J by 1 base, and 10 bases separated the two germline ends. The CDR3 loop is CASSVGRGNTGELFF. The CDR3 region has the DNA TGTGCCAGCAGTGTAGGGAGAGGGAACACCGGGGAGCTGTTTTTT.

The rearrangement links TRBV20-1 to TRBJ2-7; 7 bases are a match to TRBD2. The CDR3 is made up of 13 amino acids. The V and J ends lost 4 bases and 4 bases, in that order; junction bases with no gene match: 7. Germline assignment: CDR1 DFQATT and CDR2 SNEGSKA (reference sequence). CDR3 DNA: TGCAGTGCTATTAGCGGGTCTTCTTACGAGCAGTACTTC. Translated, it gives CSAISGSSYEQYF.

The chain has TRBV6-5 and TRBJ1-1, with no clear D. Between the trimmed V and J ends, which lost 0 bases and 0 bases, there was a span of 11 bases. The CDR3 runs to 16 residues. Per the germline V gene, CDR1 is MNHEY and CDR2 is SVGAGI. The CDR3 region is CASSYSSQAMNTEAFF. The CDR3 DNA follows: TGTGCCAGCAGTTACTCGAGCCAGGCTATGAACACTGAAGCTTTCTTT.

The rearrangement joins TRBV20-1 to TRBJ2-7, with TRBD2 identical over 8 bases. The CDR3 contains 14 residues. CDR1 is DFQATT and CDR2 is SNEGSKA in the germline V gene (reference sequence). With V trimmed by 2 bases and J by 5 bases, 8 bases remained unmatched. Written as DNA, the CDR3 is TGCAGTGCTAGAAGGCTAGCGGGCCCCCACGAGCAGTACTTC. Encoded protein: CSARRLAGPHEQYF.

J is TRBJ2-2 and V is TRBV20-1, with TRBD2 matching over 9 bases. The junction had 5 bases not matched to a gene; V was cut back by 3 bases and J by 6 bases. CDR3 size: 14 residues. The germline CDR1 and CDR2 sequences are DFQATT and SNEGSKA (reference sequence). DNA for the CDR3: TGCAGTGCTAGCCCTAGCGGGACTTCCGGGGAGCTGTTTTTT. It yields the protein CSASPSGTSGELFF.

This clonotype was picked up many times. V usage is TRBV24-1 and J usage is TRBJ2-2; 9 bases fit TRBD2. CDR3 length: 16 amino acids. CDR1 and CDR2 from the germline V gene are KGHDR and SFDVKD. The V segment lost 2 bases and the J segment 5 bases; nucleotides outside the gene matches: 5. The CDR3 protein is CATSDWISGSTGELFF. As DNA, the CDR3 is TGTGCCACCAGTGATTGGATTAGCGGGAGTACCGGGGAGCTGTTTTTT.

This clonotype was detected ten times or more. The DNA of the CDR3 is TGTGCCAGCAGCCCAAGCCAAGAGACCCAGTACTTC. Encoded protein: CASSPSQETQYF. The gene calls are TRBV7-6 and TRBJ2-5; no definite D call. CDR3 length: 12 amino acids. V dropped 5 bases and J dropped 1 base, with 5 bases sitting between them. Looked up from germline, CDR1 is SGHVS and CDR2 is FNYEAQ.

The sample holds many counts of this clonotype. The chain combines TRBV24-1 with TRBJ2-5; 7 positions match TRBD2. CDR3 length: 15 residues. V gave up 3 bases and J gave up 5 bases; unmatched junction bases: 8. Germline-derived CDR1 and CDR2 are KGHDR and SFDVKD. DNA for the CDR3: TGTGCCACCAGTGATAGGGGTAGCGGGTCTGAGACCCAGTACTTC. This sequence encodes CATSDRGSGSETQYF.

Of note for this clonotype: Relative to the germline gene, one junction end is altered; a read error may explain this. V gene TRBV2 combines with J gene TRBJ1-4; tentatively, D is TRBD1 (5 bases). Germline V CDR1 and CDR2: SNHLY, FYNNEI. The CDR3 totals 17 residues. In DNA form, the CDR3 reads TGCGCCAGCAGCCAAGGCTTAGGGTGGGACACTAATGAAAAACTGTTTTTT. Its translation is CASSQGLGWDTNEKLFF.

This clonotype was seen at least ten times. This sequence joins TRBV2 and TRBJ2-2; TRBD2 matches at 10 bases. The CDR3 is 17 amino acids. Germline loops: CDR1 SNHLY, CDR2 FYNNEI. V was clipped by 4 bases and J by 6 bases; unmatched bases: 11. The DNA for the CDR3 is TGTGCCAGCAGTGTTCCAGGTAGCGGGGGGAAAGCCGGGGAGCTGTTTTTT. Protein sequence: CASSVPGSGGKAGELFF.

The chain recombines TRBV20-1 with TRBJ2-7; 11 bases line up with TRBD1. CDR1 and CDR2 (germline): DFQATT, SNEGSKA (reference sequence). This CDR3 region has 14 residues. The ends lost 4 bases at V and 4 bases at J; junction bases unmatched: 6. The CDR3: CSATRDRGNYEQYF. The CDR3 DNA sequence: TGCAGTGCTACCCGGGACAGGGGGAATTACGAGCAGTACTTC.